The sequence of this TCR beta chain was determined in a study of blood T cell repertoires in COVID-19. Overall study context: The samples span acute and convalescent COVID-19 from the United States, Italy and Spain. The analysed material was cDNA or gDNA that came from T cells, B-cell-depleted T cells, or PBMCs.

Clones were read by immunoSEQ multiplex PCR, and TCRdb kept only the in-frame ones, dropping some. The data show around 130,000 clones, around 85% seen once. Sequencing was done on a sample of peripheral blood. The receptor comes from a woman aged 50 to 65 who had recovered from COVID-19.

CDR3: CASSLGLAGGIDEQFF. The CDR3 region has the DNA TGTGCCAGCAGCCTGGGACTAGCGGGAGGGATCGATGAGCAGTTCTTC. The chain joins TRBV11-3 to TRBJ2-1; 16 nucleotides align to TRBD2. V shed 5 bases and J 8 bases; nucleotides not matched to a gene: 6. The CDR3 loop spans 16 amino acids. CDR1 and CDR2 from the germline V gene are SGHNT and YENEEA.